These 12 T cell receptor beta chains came from one sample sequenced in a study of blood T cell repertoires in COVID-19. Method: immunoSEQ multiplex PCR; TCRdb's copy keeps in-frame clones and lacks some. This sample has over 70,000 clones; 82% occur once, and the top ten carry about 10%. Source material: peripheral blood. All receptors come from a man aged 55 to 70 with acute or convalescent COVID-19.

V usage is TRBV5-4 and J usage is TRBJ1-2, with D possibly TRBD1 on 5 matching bases. V was trimmed by 0 bases and J by 0 bases, leaving 6 bases between them. Germline V gives CDR1 SGHNT, CDR2 YYREEE (reference sequence). The length of the CDR3 is 14 residues. The chain's CDR3 is CASSLGGANYGYTF. The CDR3 DNA is TGTGCCAGCAGCTTGGGGGGGGCTAACTATGGCTACACCTTC.

The rearrangement joins TRBV3-1 (or the pseudogene TRBV3-2) to TRBJ2-7; 7 positions agree with TRBD1. The CDR3 contains 14 residues. Trimming removed 0 bases from V and 2 bases from J; junction bases left unmatched: 1. Germline CDR1 is LGHDT and CDR2 is YNNKEL (reference sequence). CDR3 in amino acids: CASSQEQGAYEQYF. CDR3 nucleotides: TGTGCCAGCAGCCAAGAGCAGGGGGCCTACGAGCAGTACTTC.

The gene calls are TRBV5-1 and TRBJ2-3; tentative D call: TRBD1 (6 bases). Deletions cut 7 bases from V and 3 bases from J, with 15 bases between. The V gene's germline CDR1 is SGHRS and CDR2 YFSETQ. The CDR3 covers 14 residues. CDR3 bases: TGCGCCAGCTCACCGGGACACTTAACAGATACGCAGTATTTT. It yields the protein CASSPGHLTDTQYF.

The chain carries TRBV19 and TRBJ1-1; the D gene is possibly TRBD1 (6 bases). Germline CDR1 reads LNHDA; CDR2 reads SQIVND (reference sequence). The CDR3 consists of 15 residues. V was clipped by 4 bases and J by 5 bases, with 17 bases between them. CDR3 sequence (DNA): TGTGCCAGTAGTACCCAGCGGGGGGGCACAACTGAAGCTTTCTTT. It codes for CASSTQRGGTTEAFF.

This sequence joins TRBV5-1 and TRBJ2-5; tentative D call: TRBD1 (5 bases). Germline assignment: CDR1 SGHRS and CDR2 YFSETQ. Deletions cut 0 bases from V and 9 bases from J, with 6 bases between. This CDR3 has 11 amino acids. CDR3 in DNA: TGCGCCAGCAGCTTGGAAGGGGCCCAGTACTTC. Translating it yields CASSLEGAQYF.

The genes are TRBV29-1 and TRBJ1-1, with a possible D match to TRBD1 (6 bases). V gave up 7 bases and J gave up 6 bases, with 15 bases separating them. There are 12 residues in the CDR3. Germline loops: CDR1 SQVTM, CDR2 ANQGSEA. CDR3 in amino acids: CSGGRGYAEAFF. CDR3 nucleotides: TGCAGCGGTGGCAGGGGATACGCTGAAGCTTTCTTT. Variable domain in full (rest from reference TRBV29-1 and TRBJ1-1): SAVISQKPSRDICQRGTSLTIQCQVDSQVTMMFWYRQQPGQSLTLIATANQGSEATYESGFVIDKFPISRPNLTFSTLTVSNMSPEDSSIYLCSGGRGYAEAFFGQGTRLTVV.

V and J are TRBV6-5 and TRBJ1-1; 7 nucleotides line up with TRBD1. Germline CDR1 MNHEY, CDR2 SVGAGI. The CDR3 is 13 amino acids. Germline trimming cut 8 bases from V and 3 bases from J; bases unmatched to any gene: 6. This CDR3 reads CASGRQGDTEAFF. The DNA for the CDR3 is TGTGCCAGCGGCAGACAGGGAGACACTGAAGCTTTCTTT.

The chain recombines TRBV7-9 with TRBJ1-1; no clear D gene. The germline V gene encodes CDR1 SEHNR and CDR2 FQNEAQ (reference sequence). V was pared by 0 bases and J by 1 base, with 12 bases between. The CDR3 totals 16 residues. The CDR3 nucleotides read TGTGCCAGCAGCTTAGCGCGCGAGAACGAGAACACTGAAGCTTTCTTT. It yields the protein CASSLARENENTEAFF.

The V and J genes are TRBV18 and TRBJ2-3; 11 bases map to TRBD2. CDR1 KGHSH and CDR2 LQKENI come from the germline V gene. The length of the CDR3 is 14 residues. The V gene end was trimmed by 5 bases and the J gene end by 7 bases; junction bases not matched to a gene: 5. DNA for the CDR3: TGTGCCAGCTCAGTTCTAGCGGGAGGAAATACGCAGTATTTT. Its protein is CASSVLAGGNTQYF.

The gene calls are TRBV14 and TRBJ1-2; 8 bases align to TRBD1. Trimming at V came to 2 bases and at J to 7 bases, leaving 12 bases not matched to a gene. CDR1 is SGHDN, CDR2 FVKESK, per germline. This CDR3 contains 16 residues. CDR3 DNA sequence: TGTGCCAGCAGCCAAATGGGGCAGGGGGCGCGTTTTGGCTACACCTTC. It encodes CASSQMGQGARFGYTF.

V gene TRBV6-2 or TRBV6-3 combines with J gene TRBJ2-7; 8 positions agree with TRBD2. This CDR3 comprises 16 residues. Germline loops: CDR1 MNHEY, CDR2 SVGEGT. After removal of 0 bases from V and 2 bases from J, the junction contained 6 bases not matched to a gene. CDR3 in amino acids: CASSYSGSGITYEQYF. DNA of the CDR3: TGTGCCAGCAGTTACTCGGGTAGCGGGATAACCTACGAGCAGTACTTC.

The chain links TRBV7-2 to TRBJ1-6; D remains ambiguous. There are 14 residues in the CDR3. CDR1 SGHTA and CDR2 FQGNSA come from the germline V gene. Deletions cut 7 bases from V and 7 bases from J, with 14 bases between. The CDR3 DNA follows: TGTGCCAGCACCGTCGGCGGGAGAAATTCACCCCTCCACTTT. The encoded protein is CASTVGGRNSPLHF.